The sample holds many counts of the clone carrying this T cell receptor (beta chain). The target antigen is unknown. This sample is drawn from a study of T cells after yellow fever vaccination. From the 5' RACE reads, TCRdb called clonotypes with MiXCR, one entry per CDR3 protein. The sample has about 300,000 distinct CDR3 sequences; roughly 7% are singletons. Study conclusions and caveats: A limited proportion of clonotypes was detected within both the CD4 and CD8 compartments. After the booster, over 95% of CD4 and 75% to 90% of CD8 primary-response clones were re-detected.

V lost 1 base, J lost 6 bases, and 14 bases lay in between. Germline CDR1 LGHNA, CDR2 YSLEER. This CDR3 is built from 15 residues. V and J are TRBV4-3 and TRBJ2-3, with D perhaps matching TRBD1 or TRBD2 (5 bases each). This clonotype originated in a man between 18 and 29 years old who received the YFV17D yellow fever vaccine. The sample was PBMCs, taken more than 35 days after the first yellow fever vaccination. In nucleotides, the CDR3 is TGCGCCAGCAGCCAAGTGGATGCCCGGGACGATACGCAGTATTTT. Amino acid sequence: CASSQVDARDDTQYF.